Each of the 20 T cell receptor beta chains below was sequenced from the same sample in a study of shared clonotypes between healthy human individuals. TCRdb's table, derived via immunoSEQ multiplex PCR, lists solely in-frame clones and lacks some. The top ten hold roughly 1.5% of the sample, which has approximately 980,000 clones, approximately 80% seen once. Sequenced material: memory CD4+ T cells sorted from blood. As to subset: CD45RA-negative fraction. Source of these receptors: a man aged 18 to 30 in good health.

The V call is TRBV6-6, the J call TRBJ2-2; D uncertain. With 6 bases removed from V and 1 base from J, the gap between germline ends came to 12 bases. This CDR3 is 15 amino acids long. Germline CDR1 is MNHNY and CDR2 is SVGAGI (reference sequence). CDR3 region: CASSSFSGNTGELFF. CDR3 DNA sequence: TGTGCCAGCAGCTCCTTCTCGGGGAACACCGGGGAGCTGTTTTTT.

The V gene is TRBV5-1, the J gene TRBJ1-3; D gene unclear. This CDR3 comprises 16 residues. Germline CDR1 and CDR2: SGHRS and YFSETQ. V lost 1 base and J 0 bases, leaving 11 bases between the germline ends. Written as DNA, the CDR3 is TGCGCCAGCAGCTTGTCTGGTCTCCCCTCTGGAAACACCATATATTTT. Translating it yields CASSLSGLPSGNTIYF.

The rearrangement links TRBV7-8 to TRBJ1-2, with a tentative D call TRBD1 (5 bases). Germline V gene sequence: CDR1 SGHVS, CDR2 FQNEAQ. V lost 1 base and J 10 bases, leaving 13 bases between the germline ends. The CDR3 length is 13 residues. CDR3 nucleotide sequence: TGTGCCAGCAGCTTAGGAGAAAGGGGCGACTACACCTTC. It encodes CASSLGERGDYTF.

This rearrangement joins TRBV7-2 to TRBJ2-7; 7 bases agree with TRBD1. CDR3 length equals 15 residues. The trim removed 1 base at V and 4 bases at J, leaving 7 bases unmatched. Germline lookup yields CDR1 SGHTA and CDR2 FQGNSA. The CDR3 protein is CASSLGTGVFYEQYF. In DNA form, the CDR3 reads TGTGCCAGCAGCTTAGGAACAGGGGTGTTTTACGAGCAGTACTTC.

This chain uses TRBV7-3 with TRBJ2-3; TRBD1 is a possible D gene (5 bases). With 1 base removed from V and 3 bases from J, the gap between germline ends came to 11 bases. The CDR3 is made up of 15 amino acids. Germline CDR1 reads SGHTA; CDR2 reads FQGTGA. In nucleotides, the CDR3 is TGTGCCAGCAGCTTAAAGGGCAGGGCAACAGATACGCAGTATTTT. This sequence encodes CASSLKGRATDTQYF.

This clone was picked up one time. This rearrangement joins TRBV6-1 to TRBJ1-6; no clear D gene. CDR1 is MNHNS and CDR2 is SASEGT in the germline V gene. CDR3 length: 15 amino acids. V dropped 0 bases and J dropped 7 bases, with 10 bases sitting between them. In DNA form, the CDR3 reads TGTGCCAGCAGTGAAGCGGTCTCGGGGAATTCACCCCTCCACTTT. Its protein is CASSEAVSGNSPLHF.

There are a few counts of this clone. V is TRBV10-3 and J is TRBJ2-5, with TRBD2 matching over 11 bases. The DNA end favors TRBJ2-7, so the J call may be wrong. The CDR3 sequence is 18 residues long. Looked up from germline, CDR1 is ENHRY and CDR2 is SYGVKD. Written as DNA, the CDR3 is TGTGCCATCAGTCGAACTTTAGGGACTAGCGGAAGCTCCTACGAGCAGTACTTC. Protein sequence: CAISRTLGTSGSSYEQYF.

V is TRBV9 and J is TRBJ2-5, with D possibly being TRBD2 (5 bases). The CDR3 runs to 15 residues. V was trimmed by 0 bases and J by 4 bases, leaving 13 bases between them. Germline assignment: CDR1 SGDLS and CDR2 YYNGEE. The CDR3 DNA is TGTGCCAGCAGCGTAGAGGGCGCGGGTCCAGAGACCCAGTACTTC. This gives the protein CASSVEGAGPETQYF.

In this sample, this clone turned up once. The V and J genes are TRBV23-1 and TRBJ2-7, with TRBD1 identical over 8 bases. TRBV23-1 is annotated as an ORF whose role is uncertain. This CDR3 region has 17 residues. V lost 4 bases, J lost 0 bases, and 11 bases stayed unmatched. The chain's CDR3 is CASSPNPGTGFSYEQYF. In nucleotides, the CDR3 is TGCGCCAGCAGTCCAAATCCGGGGACAGGCTTCTCCTACGAGCAGTACTTC.

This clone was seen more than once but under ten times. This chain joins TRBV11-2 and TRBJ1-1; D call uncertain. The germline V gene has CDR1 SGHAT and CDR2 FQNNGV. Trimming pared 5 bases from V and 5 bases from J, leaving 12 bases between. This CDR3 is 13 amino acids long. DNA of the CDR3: TGTGCCAGCAGCCTGAGTTTACGGACTGAAGCTTTCTTT. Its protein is CASSLSLRTEAFF.

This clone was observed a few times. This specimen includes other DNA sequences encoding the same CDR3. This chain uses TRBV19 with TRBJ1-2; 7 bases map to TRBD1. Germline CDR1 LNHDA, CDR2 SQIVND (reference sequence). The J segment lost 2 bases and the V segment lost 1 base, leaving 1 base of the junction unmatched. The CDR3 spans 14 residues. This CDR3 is CASSIGGQNYGYTF. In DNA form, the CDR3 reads TGTGCCAGTAGTATAGGGGGACAGAACTATGGCTACACCTTC.

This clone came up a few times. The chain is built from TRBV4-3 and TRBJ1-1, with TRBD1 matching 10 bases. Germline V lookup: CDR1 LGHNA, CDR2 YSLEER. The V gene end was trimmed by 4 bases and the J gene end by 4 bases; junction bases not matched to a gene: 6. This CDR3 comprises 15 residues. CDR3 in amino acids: CASSRGTGVSTEAFF. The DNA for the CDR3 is TGCGCCAGCAGCCGGGGGACAGGGGTTTCCACTGAAGCTTTCTTT.

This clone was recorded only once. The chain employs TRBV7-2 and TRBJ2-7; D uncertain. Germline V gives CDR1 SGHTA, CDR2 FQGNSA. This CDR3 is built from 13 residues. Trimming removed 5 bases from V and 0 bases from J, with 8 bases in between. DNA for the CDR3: TGTGCCAGCAGCACCAGGAACTCCTACGAGCAGTACTTC. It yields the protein CASSTRNSYEQYF.

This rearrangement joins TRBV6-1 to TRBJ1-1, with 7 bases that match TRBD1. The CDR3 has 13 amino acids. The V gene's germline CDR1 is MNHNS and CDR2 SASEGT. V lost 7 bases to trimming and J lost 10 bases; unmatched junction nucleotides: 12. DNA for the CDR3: TGTGCCAGCACACTCTTCGGGACAGAGTCAGCTTTCTTT. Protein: CASTLFGTESAFF.

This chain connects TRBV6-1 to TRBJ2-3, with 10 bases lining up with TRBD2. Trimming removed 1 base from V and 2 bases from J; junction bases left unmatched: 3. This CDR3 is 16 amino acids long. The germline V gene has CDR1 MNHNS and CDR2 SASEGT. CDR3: CASSEEGLAVTDTQYF. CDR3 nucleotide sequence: TGTGCCAGCAGTGAAGAAGGACTAGCGGTCACAGATACGCAGTATTTT.

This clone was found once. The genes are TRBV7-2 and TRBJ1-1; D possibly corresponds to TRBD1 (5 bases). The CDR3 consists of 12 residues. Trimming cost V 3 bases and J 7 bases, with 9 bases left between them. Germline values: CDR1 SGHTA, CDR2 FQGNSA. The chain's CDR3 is CASSLGLLEAFF. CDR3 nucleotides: TGTGCCAGCAGCTTGGGACTACTTGAAGCTTTCTTT.

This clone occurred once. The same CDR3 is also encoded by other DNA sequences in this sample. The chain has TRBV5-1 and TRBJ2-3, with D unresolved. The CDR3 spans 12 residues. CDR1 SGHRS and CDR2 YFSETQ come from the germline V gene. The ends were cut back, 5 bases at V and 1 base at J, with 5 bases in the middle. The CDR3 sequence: CASSRGTDTQYF. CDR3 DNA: TGCGCCAGCAGTCGGGGCACAGATACGCAGTATTTT.

CDR3 bases: TGTGCCAGCAGCTTCCAAGAAAAGGGCCCAGCTTTCTTT. It codes for CASSFQEKGPAFF. The rearrangement joins TRBV7-2 to TRBJ1-1; D gene uncertain. The CDR3 is 13 residues long. V lost 3 bases and J lost 10, with 15 bases in between. Per the germline V gene, CDR1 is SGHTA and CDR2 is FQGNSA.

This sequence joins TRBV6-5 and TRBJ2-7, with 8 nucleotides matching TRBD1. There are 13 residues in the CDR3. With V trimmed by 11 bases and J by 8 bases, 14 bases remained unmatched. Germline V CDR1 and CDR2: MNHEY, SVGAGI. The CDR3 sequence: CAAKSGTGIKQYF. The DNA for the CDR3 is TGTGCCGCTAAATCCGGGACAGGTATTAAGCAGTACTTC.

This CDR3 is CASSLRGNQPQHF. The DNA of the CDR3 is TGTGCCAGCAGCTTAAGGGGGAATCAGCCCCAGCATTTT. The chain recombines TRBV7-8 with TRBJ1-5; D possibly corresponds to TRBD1 (6 bases). CDR1 and CDR2 from the germline V gene are SGHVS and FQNEAQ. The CDR3 sequence is 13 residues long. The V gene lost 2 bases and the J gene lost 4 bases, with 6 bases spanning the gap.